This TCR beta chain stems from a study of CD8+ T cells in alopecia areata. As for the study in general: Each of the treated patients was given oral tofacitinib, 5 to 10 mg twice daily, for moderate-to-severe alopecia areata.

Trimming took 0 bases from V and 4 from J, leaving 8 bases between them. The germline CDR1 and CDR2 sequences are GTSNPN and SVGIG (reference sequence). CDR3 length equals 13 residues. This clone turned up a few times. What it binds is unknown. Extracted RNA was reverse transcribed, and the resulting cDNA served as sequencing template. Assay used: immunoSEQ multiplex PCR; TCRdb lists only in-frame clones, some missing. The data contain around 140,000 clones, 51% of them singletons. Study-wide results and limits: Sharing of TCR sequences between patients (possibly for HLA-related reasons) was less clear than in mice. Scalp samples also contribute reads from the resident alphabeta T cells found in normal skin.

Alopecia areata patients had lesional scalp punch biopsies and peripheral blood taken from them. The chain joins TRBV30 to TRBJ2-3, with D unresolved. The specimen was CD4+ T cells sorted from blood, collected at week 0. This TCR derives from a human donor with alopecia areata. CDR3 sequence reads: CAWSVAGADTQYF. CDR3 coding DNA: TGTGCCTGGAGTGTTGCTGGAGCAGATACGCAGTATTTT.